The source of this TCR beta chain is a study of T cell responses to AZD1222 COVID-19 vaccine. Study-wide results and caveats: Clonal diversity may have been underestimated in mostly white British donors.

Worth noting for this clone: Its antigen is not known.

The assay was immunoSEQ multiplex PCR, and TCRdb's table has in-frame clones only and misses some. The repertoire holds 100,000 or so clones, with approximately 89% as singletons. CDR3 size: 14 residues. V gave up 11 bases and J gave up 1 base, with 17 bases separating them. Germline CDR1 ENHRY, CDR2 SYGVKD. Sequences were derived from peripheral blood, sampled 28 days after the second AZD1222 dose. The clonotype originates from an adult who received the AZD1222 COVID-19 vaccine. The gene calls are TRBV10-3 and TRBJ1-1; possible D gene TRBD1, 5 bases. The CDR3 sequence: CASNEGRPNTEAFF. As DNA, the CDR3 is TGTGCCTCAAACGAGGGGCGGCCGAACACTGAAGCTTTCTTT.